Below, one T cell receptor beta chain is given with its context. TCRdb used MiXCR to reprocess the RT-PCR reads, holding one entry per CDR3 protein. The sample lists over 400,000 distinct CDR3 sequences, approximately 11% seen once, with roughly 12% in the top ten. This entry belongs to a study of response to subunit inactivated influenza vaccine. The source material was PBMCs from blood, sampled roughly 47 days after vaccination. The sequence was collected from a man in his fifties or sixties who received an inactivated influenza vaccine.

The CDR3 DNA reads TGCGCCAGCAGCTTGGTCTCTGGGACCTACGAGCAGTACTTC. Encoded protein: CASSLVSGTYEQYF. The V call is TRBV5-1, the J call TRBJ2-7; D uncertain. CDR1 and CDR2 (germline): SGHRS, YFSETQ. The V end was cut by 0 bases, the J end by 2 bases, with 9 bases between. The CDR3 consists of 14 residues.